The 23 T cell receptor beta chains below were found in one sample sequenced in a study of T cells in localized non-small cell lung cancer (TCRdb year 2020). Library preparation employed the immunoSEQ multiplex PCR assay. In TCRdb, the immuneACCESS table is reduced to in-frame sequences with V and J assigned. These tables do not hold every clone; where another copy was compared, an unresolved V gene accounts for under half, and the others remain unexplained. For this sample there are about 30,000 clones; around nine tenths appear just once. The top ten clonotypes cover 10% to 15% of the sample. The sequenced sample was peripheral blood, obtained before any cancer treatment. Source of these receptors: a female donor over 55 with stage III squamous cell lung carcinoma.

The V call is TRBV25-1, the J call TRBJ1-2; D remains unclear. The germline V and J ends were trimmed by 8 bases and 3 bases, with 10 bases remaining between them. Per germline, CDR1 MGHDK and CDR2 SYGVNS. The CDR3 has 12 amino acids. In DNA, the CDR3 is TGTGCCAGCCTACAAGAGTACTATGGCTACACCTTC. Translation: CASLQEYYGYTF.

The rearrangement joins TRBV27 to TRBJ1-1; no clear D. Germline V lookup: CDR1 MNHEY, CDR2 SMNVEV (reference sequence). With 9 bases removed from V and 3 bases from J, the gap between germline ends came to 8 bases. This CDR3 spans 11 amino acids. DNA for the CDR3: TGTGCCAGTCGGAGGGACACTGAAGCTTTCTTT. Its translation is CASRRDTEAFF.

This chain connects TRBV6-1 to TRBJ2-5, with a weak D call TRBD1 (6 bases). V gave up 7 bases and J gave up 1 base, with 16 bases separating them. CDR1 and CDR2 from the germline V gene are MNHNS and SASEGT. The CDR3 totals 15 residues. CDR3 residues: CASIGPRTAQETQYF. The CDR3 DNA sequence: TGTGCCAGCATAGGGCCGAGGACAGCCCAAGAGACCCAGTACTTC.

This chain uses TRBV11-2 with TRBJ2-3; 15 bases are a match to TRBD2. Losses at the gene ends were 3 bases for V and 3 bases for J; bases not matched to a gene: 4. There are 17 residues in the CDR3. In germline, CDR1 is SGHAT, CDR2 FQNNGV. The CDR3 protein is CASSFTGTSGRTDTQYF. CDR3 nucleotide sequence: TGTGCCAGCAGCTTCACCGGGACTAGCGGGAGGACAGATACGCAGTATTTT.

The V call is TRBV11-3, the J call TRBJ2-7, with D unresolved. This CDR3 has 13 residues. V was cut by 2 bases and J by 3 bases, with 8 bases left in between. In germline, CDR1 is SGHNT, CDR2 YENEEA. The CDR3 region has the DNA TGTGCCAGCAGCTTATTTGCCAACTACGAGCAGTACTTC. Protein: CASSLFANYEQYF.

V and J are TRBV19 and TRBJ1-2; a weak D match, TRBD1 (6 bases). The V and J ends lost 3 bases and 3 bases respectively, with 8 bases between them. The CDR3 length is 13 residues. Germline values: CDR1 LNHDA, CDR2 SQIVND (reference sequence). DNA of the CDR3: TGTGCCAGTAGTATCAGACAGGACTATGGCTACACCTTC. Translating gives CASSIRQDYGYTF.

The DNA for the CDR3 is TGTGCCAGCAGTTACGCTGGGGGCGTCGAGCAGTACTTC. It encodes CASSYAGGVEQYF. This chain links TRBV6-5 with TRBJ2-7; TRBD1 is a possible D gene (6 bases). This CDR3 has 13 amino acids. V was trimmed by 2 bases and J by 6 bases, leaving 11 bases between them. CDR1 and CDR2 (germline): MNHEY, SVGAGI.

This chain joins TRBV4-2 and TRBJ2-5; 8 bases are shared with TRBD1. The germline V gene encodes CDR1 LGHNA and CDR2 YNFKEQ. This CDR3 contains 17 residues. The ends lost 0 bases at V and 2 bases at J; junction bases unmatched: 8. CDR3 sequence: CASSQEPPGDRQETQYF. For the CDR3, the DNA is TGTGCCAGCAGCCAAGAACCCCCCGGGGACAGGCAAGAGACCCAGTACTTC.

DNA of the CDR3: TGTGCCAGCAGCGGACTAGCTGGTGGGGGTGAGCAGTTCTTC. Its translation is CASSGLAGGGEQFF. The chain combines TRBV9 with TRBJ2-1, with 7 bases identical to TRBD2. CDR3 size: 14 residues. Per the germline V gene, CDR1 is SGDLS and CDR2 is YYNGEE. J lost 9 bases, V lost 3 bases, and 9 bases had no gene match. Looking up the rest from reference TRBV9 and TRBJ2-1 gives the full variable domain: DSGVTQTPKHLITATGQRVTLRCSPRSGDLSVYWYQQSLDQGLQFLIQYYNGEERAKGNILERFSAQQFPDLHSELNLSSLELGDSALYFCASSGLAGGGEQFFGPGTRLTVL.

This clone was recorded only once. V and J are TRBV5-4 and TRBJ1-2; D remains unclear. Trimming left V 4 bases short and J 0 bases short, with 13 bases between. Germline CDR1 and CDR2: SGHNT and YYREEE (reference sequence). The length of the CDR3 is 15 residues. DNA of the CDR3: TGTGCCAGCAGCCAAGGGAGTACAACTAACTATGGCTACACCTTC. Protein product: CASSQGSTTNYGYTF. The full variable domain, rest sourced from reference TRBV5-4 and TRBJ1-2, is ETGVTQSPTHLIKTRGQQVTLRCSSQSGHNTVSWYQQALGQGPQFIFQYYREEENGRGNFPPRFSGLQFPNYSSELNVNALELDDSALYLCASSQGSTTNYGYTFGSGTRLTVV.

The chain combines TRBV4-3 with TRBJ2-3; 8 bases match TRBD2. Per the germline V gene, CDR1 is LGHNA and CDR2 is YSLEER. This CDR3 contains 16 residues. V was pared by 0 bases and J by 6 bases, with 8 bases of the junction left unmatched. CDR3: CASSQDRSRGVDTQYF. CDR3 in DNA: TGCGCCAGCAGCCAAGATAGGTCGCGGGGGGTGGATACGCAGTATTTT.

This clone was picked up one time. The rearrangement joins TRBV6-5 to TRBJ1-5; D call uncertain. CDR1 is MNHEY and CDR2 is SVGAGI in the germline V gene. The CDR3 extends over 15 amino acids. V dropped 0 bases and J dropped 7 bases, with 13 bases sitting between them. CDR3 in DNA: TGTGCCAGCAGTTACTCGGGGAATCCCAGCCAGCCCCAGCATTTT. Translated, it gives CASSYSGNPSQPQHF.

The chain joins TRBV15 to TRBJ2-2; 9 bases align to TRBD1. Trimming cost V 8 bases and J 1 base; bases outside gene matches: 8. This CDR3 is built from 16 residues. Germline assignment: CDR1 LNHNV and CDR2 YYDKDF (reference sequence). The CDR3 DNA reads TGTGCCACCCGAAACAGGGGGCCGGGGAACACCGGGGAGCTGTTTTTT. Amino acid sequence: CATRNRGPGNTGELFF.

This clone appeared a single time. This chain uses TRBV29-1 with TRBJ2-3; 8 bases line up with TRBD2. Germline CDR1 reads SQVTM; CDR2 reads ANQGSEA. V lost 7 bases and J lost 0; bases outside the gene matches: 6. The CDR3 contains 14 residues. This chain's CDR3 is CSAPREGSTDTQYF. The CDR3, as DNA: TGCAGCGCTCCCCGGGAGGGTAGCACAGATACGCAGTATTTT.

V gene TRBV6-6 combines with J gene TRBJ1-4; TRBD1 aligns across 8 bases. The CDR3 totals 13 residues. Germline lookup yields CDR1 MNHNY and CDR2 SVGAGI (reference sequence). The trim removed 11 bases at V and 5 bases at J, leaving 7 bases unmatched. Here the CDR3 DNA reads TGTGCCGTCCGACAGGGGAGAAATGAAAAACTGTTTTTT. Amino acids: CAVRQGRNEKLFF.

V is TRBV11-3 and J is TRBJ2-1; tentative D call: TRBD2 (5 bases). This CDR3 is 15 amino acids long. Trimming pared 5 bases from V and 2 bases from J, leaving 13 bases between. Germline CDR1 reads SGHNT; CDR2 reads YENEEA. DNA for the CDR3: TGTGCCAGCAGCCCGTTTGAGGGAGCCTACAATGAGCAGTTCTTC. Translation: CASSPFEGAYNEQFF.

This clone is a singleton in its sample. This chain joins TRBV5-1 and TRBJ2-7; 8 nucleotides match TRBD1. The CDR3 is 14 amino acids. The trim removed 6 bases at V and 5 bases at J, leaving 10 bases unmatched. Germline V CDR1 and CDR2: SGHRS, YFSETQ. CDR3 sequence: CASTPGGLKNEQYF. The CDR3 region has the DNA TGCGCCAGCACCCCAGGGGGCTTGAAAAACGAGCAGTACTTC. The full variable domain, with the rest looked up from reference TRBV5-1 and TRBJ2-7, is KAGVTQTPRYLIKTRGQQVTLSCSPISGHRSVSWYQQTPGQGLQFLFEYFSETQRNKGNFPGRFSGRQFSNSRSEMNVSTLELGDSALYLCASTPGGLKNEQYFGPGTRLTVT.

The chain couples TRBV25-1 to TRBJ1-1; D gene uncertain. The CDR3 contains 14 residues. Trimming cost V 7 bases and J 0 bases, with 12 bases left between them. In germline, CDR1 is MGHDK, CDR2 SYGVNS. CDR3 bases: TGTGCCAGCAATGGAGGCTTCATGAACACTGAAGCTTTCTTT. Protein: CASNGGFMNTEAFF.

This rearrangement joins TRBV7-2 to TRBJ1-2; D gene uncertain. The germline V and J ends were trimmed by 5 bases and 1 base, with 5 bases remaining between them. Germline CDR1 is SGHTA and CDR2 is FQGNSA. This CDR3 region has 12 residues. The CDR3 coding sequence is TGTGCCAGCAGCCCGGTTAACTATGGCTACACCTTC. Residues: CASSPVNYGYTF.

The CDR3 region is CASSSRPRQSSYEQYF. In DNA form, the CDR3 reads TGCGCCAGCAGCTCCCGACCCCGGCAAAGCTCCTACGAGCAGTACTTC. This chain joins TRBV5-1 and TRBJ2-7, with D unresolved. The CDR3 extends over 16 amino acids. V lost 3 bases and J 0 bases, leaving 16 bases between the germline ends. Germline CDR1 reads SGHRS; CDR2 reads YFSETQ.

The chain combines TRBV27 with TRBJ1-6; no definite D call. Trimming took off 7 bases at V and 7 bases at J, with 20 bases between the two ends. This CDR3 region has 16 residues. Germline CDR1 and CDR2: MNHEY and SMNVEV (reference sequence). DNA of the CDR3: TGTGCCAGCACGGCTCTCCAAGGCCTCCTGAATTCACCCCTCCACTTT. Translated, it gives CASTALQGLLNSPLHF.

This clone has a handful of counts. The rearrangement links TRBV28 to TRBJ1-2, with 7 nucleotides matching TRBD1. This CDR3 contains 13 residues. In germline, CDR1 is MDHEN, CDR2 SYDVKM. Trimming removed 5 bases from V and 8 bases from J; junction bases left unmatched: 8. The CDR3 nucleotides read TGTGCCAGCAGTACTGGGAGGGGGCGGGGCTACACCTTC. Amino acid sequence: CASSTGRGRGYTF.

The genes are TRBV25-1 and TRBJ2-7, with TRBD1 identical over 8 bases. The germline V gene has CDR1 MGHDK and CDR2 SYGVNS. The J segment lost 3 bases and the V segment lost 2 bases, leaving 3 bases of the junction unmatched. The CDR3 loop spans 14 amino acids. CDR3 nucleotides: TGTGCCAGCAGTGAAGGGACAGGTGTCTACGAGCAGTACTTC. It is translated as CASSEGTGVYEQYF.